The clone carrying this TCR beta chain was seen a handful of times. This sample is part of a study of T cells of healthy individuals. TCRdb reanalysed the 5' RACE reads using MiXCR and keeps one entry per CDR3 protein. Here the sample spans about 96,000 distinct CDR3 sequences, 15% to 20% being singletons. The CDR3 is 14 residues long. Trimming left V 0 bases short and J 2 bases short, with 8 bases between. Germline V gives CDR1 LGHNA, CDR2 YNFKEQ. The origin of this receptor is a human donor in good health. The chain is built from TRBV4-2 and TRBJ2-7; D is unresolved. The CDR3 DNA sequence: TGTGCCAGCAGCCAAGATCCCTCAACCTACGAGCAGTACTTC. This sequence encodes CASSQDPSTYEQYF.